These 21 T cell receptor beta chains were all obtained from the same sample, sequenced in a study of blood T cell repertoires in COVID-19. Produced via immunoSEQ multiplex PCR; TCRdb's table is partial and in-frame only. This table holds around 230,000 clones, about nine tenths found once. Sample: peripheral blood. The source of these receptors is a man in his forties or fifties with COVID-19, enrolled during active disease.

The chain couples TRBV11-1 to TRBJ2-2; 8 bases map to TRBD1. V lost 1 base to trimming and J lost 5 bases; unmatched junction nucleotides: 3. The CDR3 runs 15 residues. Germline V gene data show CDR1 as SGHAT and CDR2 as FQDESV (reference sequence). CDR3 bases: TGTGCCAGCAGCTTAGGGACAGGGAGGACCGGGGAGCTGTTTTTT. Translation gives CASSLGTGRTGELFF.

The chain recombines TRBV5-1 with TRBJ1-4, with D perhaps matching TRBD1 (5 bases). Trimming took off 0 bases at V and 8 bases at J, with 11 bases between the two ends. Germline V lookup: CDR1 SGHRS, CDR2 YFSETQ. There are 14 residues in the CDR3. The CDR3 DNA sequence: TGCGCCAGCAGCTTGGTGGGGGGTGAGGAAAAACTGTTTTTT. Translated: CASSLVGGEEKLFF.

The CDR3 region has the DNA TGTGCCAGCAGCTATTCTCCAGGACAGGGGGGATCCGGGAACACTGAAGCTTTCTTT. Translation gives CASSYSPGQGGSGNTEAFF. V and J are TRBV11-2 and TRBJ1-1, with 10 bases lining up with TRBD1. Per the germline V gene, CDR1 is SGHAT and CDR2 is FQNNGV. The CDR3 has 19 residues. The J segment lost 1 base and the V segment lost 4 bases, leaving 15 bases of the junction unmatched.

V and J are TRBV19 and TRBJ1-1, with 8 bases matching TRBD1. With V trimmed by 8 bases and J by 1 base, 3 bases remained unmatched. Germline CDR1 LNHDA, CDR2 SQIVND (reference sequence). There are 13 residues in the CDR3. CDR3 DNA sequence: TGTGCCAGTGACGACAGGGGGAACACTGAAGCTTTCTTT. This translates into CASDDRGNTEAFF.

This clone appeared once. DNA of the CDR3: TGTGCCAGCACACTCGGGTTCCAGTACGAGCAGTACTTC. This translates into CASTLGFQYEQYF. The V and J genes are TRBV2 and TRBJ2-7; D is undetermined. V lost 7 bases to trimming and J lost 4 bases, with 14 bases between them. The CDR3 extends over 13 amino acids. Germline V CDR1 and CDR2: SNHLY, FYNNEI.

The rearrangement uses TRBV7-3 and TRBJ2-7; 9 bases map to TRBD2. The germline V gene encodes CDR1 SGHTA and CDR2 FQGTGA. V gave up 2 bases and J gave up 5 bases; unmatched junction bases: 4. CDR3 length: 14 residues. Here the CDR3 reads CASSLVAGVHEQYF. The CDR3, as DNA: TGTGCCAGCAGCTTAGTAGCGGGAGTTCACGAGCAGTACTTC.

CDR3 sequence (DNA): TGTGCCAGCAGTCGCACCAGGGGTTATTATGGCTACACCTTC. Amino acid sequence: CASSRTRGYYGYTF. V is TRBV6-5 and J is TRBJ1-2, with a possible D match to TRBD1 (6 bases). V was clipped by 5 bases and J by 5 bases, with 15 bases between them. The CDR3 runs to 14 residues. Germline CDR1 and CDR2: MNHEY and SVGAGI.

The gene calls are TRBV11-2 and TRBJ1-4; 10 bases match TRBD1. V trimming: 5 bases; J trimming: 6 bases; junction bases outside the gene matches: 6. The CDR3 runs 15 residues. Germline assignment: CDR1 SGHAT and CDR2 FQNNGV. The DNA for the CDR3 is TGTGCCAGCAGCCCGAAGACAGGGGGCTATGAAAAACTGTTTTTT. This codes for CASSPKTGGYEKLFF.

The chain uses TRBV27 and TRBJ1-1; 7 nucleotides agree with TRBD1. The junction had 4 bases not matched to a gene; V was cut back by 5 bases and J by 1 base. From germline, CDR1 is MNHEY and CDR2 SMNVEV (reference sequence). CDR3 size: 14 residues. CDR3 coding DNA: TGTGCCAGCAGTAGACAGGGCTGGAACACTGAAGCTTTCTTT. Its translation is CASSRQGWNTEAFF.

The chain employs TRBV15 and TRBJ2-2; D is undetermined. V lost 4 bases to trimming and J lost 0 bases, with 6 bases between them. This CDR3 spans 14 amino acids. Germline loops: CDR1 LNHNV, CDR2 YYDKDF (reference sequence). The CDR3 DNA is TGTGCCACCAGCAACGAGGCGAACACCGGGGAGCTGTTTTTT. This sequence encodes CATSNEANTGELFF.

The CDR3 protein is CASRPRDSSYEQYF. Here the CDR3 DNA reads TGTGCCAGCAGACCTCGGGACAGTTCCTACGAGCAGTACTTC. The V call is TRBV2, the J call TRBJ2-7; 7 nucleotides align to TRBD1. V lost 6 bases and J lost 1; bases outside the gene matches: 6. The CDR3 contains 14 residues. Germline CDR1 and CDR2: SNHLY and FYNNEI. Filled out from reference TRBV2 and TRBJ2-7, the complete variable domain reads EPEVTQTPSHQVTQMGQEVILRCVPISNHLYFYWYRQILGQKVEFLVSFYNNEISEKSEIFDDQFSVERPDGSNFTLKIRSTKLEDSAMYFCASRPRDSSYEQYFGPGTRLTVT.

The V gene is TRBV30, the J gene TRBJ1-6; 7 bases are shared with TRBD1. The CDR3 covers 14 residues. After removal of 5 bases from V and 7 bases from J, the junction contained 8 bases not matched to a gene. From germline, CDR1 is GTSNPN and CDR2 SVGIG (reference sequence). The DNA of the CDR3 is TGTGCCTGGCAACTTGGGACAGACAATTCACCCCTCCACTTT. It specifies CAWQLGTDNSPLHF.

The genes are TRBV19 and TRBJ1-1; TRBD1 matches at 8 bases. The V segment lost 7 bases and the J segment 1 base; nucleotides outside the gene matches: 8. CDR1 LNHDA and CDR2 SQIVND come from the germline V gene (reference sequence). The CDR3 spans 15 residues. CDR3 amino acids: CASTRDRSKNTEAFF. CDR3 bases: TGTGCCAGTACTCGGGACAGGAGCAAGAACACTGAAGCTTTCTTT.

The chain employs TRBV6-1 and TRBJ1-5, with D uncertain. The length of the CDR3 is 16 residues. V shed 6 bases and J shed 3 bases, with 18 bases lying between them. The germline CDR1 and CDR2 sequences are MNHNS and SASEGT. The CDR3 protein is CASSEPGFFSNQPQHF. Written as DNA, the CDR3 is TGTGCCAGCAGCGAACCGGGTTTTTTTTCCAATCAGCCCCAGCATTTT.

The chain employs TRBV19 and TRBJ2-1; TRBD2 matches 14 bases. Germline V gene sequence: CDR1 LNHDA, CDR2 SQIVND (reference sequence). This CDR3 region has 20 residues. V lost 5 bases to trimming and J lost 3 bases; unmatched junction nucleotides: 15. CDR3 in amino acids: CASSANPGLAGVRNYNEQFF. In DNA form, the CDR3 reads TGTGCCAGTAGTGCCAATCCGGGACTAGCGGGAGTACGAAACTACAATGAGCAGTTCTTC. The full variable domain, rest sourced from reference TRBV19 and TRBJ2-1, is DGGITQSPKYLFRKEGQNVTLSCEQNLNHDAMYWYRQDPGQGLRLIYYSQIVNDFQKGDIAEGYSVSREKKESFPLTVTSAQKNPTAFYLCASSANPGLAGVRNYNEQFFGPGTRLTVL.

The chain employs TRBV7-9 and TRBJ2-2; TRBD2 matches 8 bases. The V gene's germline CDR1 is SEHNR and CDR2 FQNEAQ (reference sequence). This CDR3 has 16 residues. Trimming cost V 4 bases and J 3 bases; bases outside gene matches: 7. The DNA for the CDR3 is TGTGCCAGCAGCTCCCCGGGAGGGGGGGACACCGGGGAGCTGTTTTTT. This gives the protein CASSSPGGGDTGELFF.

The chain has TRBV7-3 and TRBJ2-1; a weak D match, TRBD2 (5 bases). The CDR3 runs to 12 residues. Germline assignment: CDR1 SGHTA and CDR2 FQGTGA. The ends were cut back, 4 bases at V and 7 bases at J, with 8 bases in the middle. CDR3 sequence (DNA): TGTGCCAGCAGCTCCCCGGGGAATGAGCAGTTCTTC. Translation gives CASSSPGNEQFF.

The genes are TRBV30 and TRBJ2-1, with 9 bases that match TRBD1. Germline CDR1 is GTSNPN and CDR2 is SVGIG (reference sequence). The J segment lost 4 bases and the V segment lost 4 bases, leaving 14 bases of the junction unmatched. The CDR3 runs 17 residues. Here the CDR3 DNA reads TGTGCCTGGATCCCACACTGGACAGGGGATGTTTACAATGAGCAGTTCTTC. As protein: CAWIPHWTGDVYNEQFF. Variable domain in full (rest from reference TRBV30 and TRBJ2-1): SQTIHQWPATLVQPVGSPLSLECTVEGTSNPNLYWYRQAAGRGLQLLFYSVGIGQISSEVPQNLSASRPQDRQFILSSKKLLLSDSGFYLCAWIPHWTGDVYNEQFFGPGTRLTVL.

In DNA, the CDR3 is TGTGCCTGGAGTGTAGGGGGAGTACGGGATACGCAGTATTTT. Amino acid sequence: CAWSVGGVRDTQYF. The V gene is TRBV30, the J gene TRBJ2-3; maybe TRBD1 (6 bases). The CDR3 length is 14 residues. Between the trimmed V and J ends, which lost 0 bases and 6 bases, there was a span of 13 bases. Germline V lookup: CDR1 GTSNPN, CDR2 SVGIG (reference sequence).

The chain is built from TRBV5-1 and TRBJ2-3, with 7 bases identical to TRBD1. Trimming removed 0 bases from V and 2 bases from J; junction bases left unmatched: 3. This CDR3 contains 15 residues. From germline, CDR1 is SGHRS and CDR2 YFSETQ. CDR3 protein: CASSLVGTATDTQYF. CDR3 DNA: TGCGCCAGCAGCTTGGTTGGGACAGCCACAGATACGCAGTATTTT.

The gene calls are TRBV5-5 and TRBJ2-7; D is ambiguous. CDR3 size: 14 residues. V was trimmed by 3 bases and J by 6 bases, leaving 16 bases between them. Germline assignment: CDR1 SGHKS and CDR2 YYEKEE (reference sequence). The CDR3 DNA sequence: TGTGCCAGCAGCTCCCAGGTTCCCCCCCCCGAGCAGTACTTC. Residues: CASSSQVPPPEQYF.